This entry lists 10 T cell receptor beta chains sequenced from one sample in a study of shared clonotypes between healthy human individuals (TCRdb year 2020). Library preparation employed the immunoSEQ multiplex PCR assay. In TCRdb, the immuneACCESS table is reduced to in-frame sequences with V and J assigned. These tables do not hold every clone; where another copy was compared, an unresolved V gene accounts for under half, and the others remain unexplained. Within this sample are 850,000 to 1,200,000 clones, with about three quarters of them counted one time only. The ten largest clones capture about 1.4% of the sample. The sample comprised memory CD4+ T cells sorted from blood. The cell subset or site label for this specimen denotes: CD45RA-negative fraction. These receptor sequences come from a man between 18 and 35 years old in good health.

The chain recombines TRBV5-1 with TRBJ2-1, with 9 bases lining up with TRBD2. The CDR3 extends over 16 amino acids. The germline V gene has CDR1 SGHRS and CDR2 YFSETQ. With 4 bases clipped from V and 4 bases from J, the junction kept 9 bases outside the gene matches. The CDR3 bases are TGCGCCAGCAGCCCGTTAGCGGGAGTCCTTTACAATGAGCAGTTCTTC. Amino acid sequence: CASSPLAGVLYNEQFF.

Only one count was recorded for this clone. The V gene is TRBV10-1, the J gene TRBJ2-7; 11 bases are a match to TRBD2. This CDR3 is 14 amino acids long. J was trimmed by 1 base and V by 5 bases; bases with no gene match: 1. The V gene's germline CDR1 is WNHNN and CDR2 SYGVQD (reference sequence). In DNA, the CDR3 is TGCGCCAGCAGTCGGACTAGCGGGTCCTACGAGCAGTACTTC. Its translation: CASSRTSGSYEQYF.

This clone was seen once. This chain connects TRBV27 to TRBJ2-7, with TRBD2 matching over 10 bases. In germline, CDR1 is MNHEY, CDR2 SMNVEV (reference sequence). This CDR3 has 15 residues. Trimming removed 4 bases from V and 3 bases from J; junction bases left unmatched: 6. In DNA form, the CDR3 reads TGTGCCAGCAGTTCCCGAGCGGGAGGGGTCTACGAGCAGTACTTC. Its protein is CASSSRAGGVYEQYF.

The V and J genes are TRBV7-2 and TRBJ1-3; perhaps TRBD1 as D (5 bases). The CDR3 is 17 residues long. CDR1 and CDR2 from the germline V gene are SGHTA and FQGNSA. The germline V and J ends were trimmed by 2 bases and 3 bases, with 17 bases remaining between them. CDR3: CASSLLSPRARGNTIYF. The CDR3 DNA reads as TGTGCCAGCAGCTTACTATCCCCCAGGGCTCGTGGAAACACCATATATTTT.

The chain links TRBV7-3 to TRBJ2-3; 7 bases agree with TRBD2. Germline assignment: CDR1 SGHTA and CDR2 FQGTGA. J was trimmed by 5 bases and V by 4 bases; bases with no gene match: 24. There are 20 residues in the CDR3. CDR3 loop: CASSSPTYRGGFKRRDTQYF. CDR3 DNA sequence: TGTGCCAGCAGCTCCCCGACCTACCGCGGGGGATTCAAACGTCGAGATACGCAGTATTTT.

V gene TRBV13 combines with J gene TRBJ2-1; 8 bases agree with TRBD2. J gave up 3 bases and V 1 base, and 2 bases lay outside the gene matches. CDR1 and CDR2 from the germline V gene are PRHDT and FYEKMQ (reference sequence). The CDR3 runs to 15 residues. The CDR3 nucleotides are TGTGCCAGCAGCTTAGCGGGGGGGAACTACAATGAGCAGTTCTTC. As protein: CASSLAGGNYNEQFF.

The chain employs TRBV5-4 and TRBJ2-2; 8 bases agree with TRBD1. CDR3 length equals 17 residues. The J segment lost 3 bases and the V segment lost 1 base, leaving 8 bases of the junction unmatched. CDR1 and CDR2 from the germline V gene are SGHNT and YYREEE (reference sequence). CDR3 protein: CASSLSQGARDTGELFF. The CDR3 nucleotides are TGTGCCAGCAGCTTGTCCCAGGGGGCGCGGGACACCGGGGAGCTGTTTTTT.

The chain couples TRBV6-5 to TRBJ1-2; TRBD1 is a possible D gene (6 bases). Per germline, CDR1 MNHEY and CDR2 SVGAGI. V lost 2 bases to trimming and J lost 8 bases, with 18 bases between them. The CDR3 spans 15 residues. CDR3 DNA sequence: TGTGCCAGCAGTTACCAGACCTCTACAGGGCGCGGCTACACCTTC. It yields the protein CASSYQTSTGRGYTF.

A word on this clone: Other nucleotide sequences from this sample produce the same CDR3. V and J are TRBV5-1 and TRBJ2-1, with 7 bases matching TRBD2. The CDR3 has 15 residues. CDR1 SGHRS and CDR2 YFSETQ come from the germline V gene. V trimming: 0 bases; J trimming: 4 bases; junction bases outside the gene matches: 4. The CDR3: CASSLDGGTYNEQFF. The CDR3 nucleotides are TGCGCCAGCAGCTTGGACGGGGGGACTTACAATGAGCAGTTCTTC.

The chain joins TRBV6-5 to TRBJ1-6, with D perhaps TRBD1 (6 bases). CDR1 and CDR2 (germline): MNHEY, SVGAGI. V was clipped by 10 bases and J by 5 bases, with 12 bases between them. The CDR3 runs 13 residues. The CDR3 sequence: CAIQGWDNSPLHF. The DNA of the CDR3 is TGTGCCATCCAGGGGTGGGATAATTCACCCCTCCACTTT.